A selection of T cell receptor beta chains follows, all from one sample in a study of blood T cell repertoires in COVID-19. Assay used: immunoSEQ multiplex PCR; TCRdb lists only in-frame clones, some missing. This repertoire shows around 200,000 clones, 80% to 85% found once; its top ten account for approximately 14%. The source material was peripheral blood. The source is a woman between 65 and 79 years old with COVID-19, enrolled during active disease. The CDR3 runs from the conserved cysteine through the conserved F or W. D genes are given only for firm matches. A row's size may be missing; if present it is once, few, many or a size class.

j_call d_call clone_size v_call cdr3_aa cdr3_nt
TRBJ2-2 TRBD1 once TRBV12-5 CASGLVPTGDGTGELFF TGTGCTAGTGGTTTGGTACCAACAGGGGATGGCACCGGGGAGCTGTTTTTT
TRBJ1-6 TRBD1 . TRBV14 CASSHRGQGSPLHF TGTGCCAGCAGCCACCGGGGACAGGGTTCACCCCTCCACTTT
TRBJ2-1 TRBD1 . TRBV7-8 CASSQREGTPGGNEQFF TGTGCCAGCAGCCAACGAGAGGGGACCCCAGGGGGAAATGAGCAGTTCTTC
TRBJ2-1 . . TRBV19 CASTLTVFSYNEQFF TGTGCCAGTACCCTCACAGTTTTCTCCTACAATGAGCAGTTCTTC
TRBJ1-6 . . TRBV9 CASSIGSSVENSPLHF TGTGCCAGCAGCATAGGGTCCTCCGTCGAGAATTCACCCCTCCACTTT
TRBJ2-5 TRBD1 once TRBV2 CASSIGTGTGAETQYF TGTGCCAGCAGTATCGGCACCGGGACAGGCGCAGAGACCCAGTACTTC
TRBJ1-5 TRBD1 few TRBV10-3 CAISMTGSGNQPQHF TGTGCCATCAGTATGACAGGGTCGGGCAATCAGCCCCAGCATTTT
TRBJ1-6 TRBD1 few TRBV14 CASSLDRGSYNSPLHF TGTGCCAGCAGCCTAGACAGGGGTTCCTATAATTCACCCCTCCACTTT
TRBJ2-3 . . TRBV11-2 CASSVLSDTQYF TGTGCCAGCAGCGTCCTGAGCGATACGCAGTATTTT
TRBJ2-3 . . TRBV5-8 CASSLAGTDTQYF TGTGCCAGCAGCTTGGCCGGGACAGATACGCAGTATTTT
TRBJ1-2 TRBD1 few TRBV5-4 CASSGTGGWGYTF TGTGCCAGCAGCGGGACAGGGGGCTGGGGCTACACCTTC
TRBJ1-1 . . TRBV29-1 CSGREGGTEAFF TGCAGCGGACGGGAGGGAGGAACTGAAGCTTTCTTT
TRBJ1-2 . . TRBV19 CASSAQLYGYTF TGTGCCAGTAGTGCTCAGTTATATGGCTACACCTTC
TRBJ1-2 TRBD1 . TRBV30 CAWSDRVYGYTF TGTGCCTGGTCAGACAGGGTCTATGGCTACACCTTC
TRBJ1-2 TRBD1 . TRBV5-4 CASSPKPGQLYGYTF TGTGCCAGCAGCCCAAAACCGGGACAGCTCTATGGCTACACCTTC
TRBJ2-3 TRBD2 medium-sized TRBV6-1 CASSEGRGGVDTQYF TGTGCCAGCAGTGAAGGCCGGGGGGGCGTAGATACGCAGTATTTT
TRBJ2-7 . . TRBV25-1 CASQVAYEQYF TGTGCCAGCCAGGTCGCCTACGAGCAGTACTTC
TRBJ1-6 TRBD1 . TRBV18 CASSGDRASNSPLHF TGTGCCAGCTCGGGGGACAGGGCGTCTAATTCACCCCTCCACTTT
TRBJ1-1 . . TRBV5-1 CASSSFGGLNTEAFF TGCGCCAGCAGCTCCTTCGGCGGCTTGAACACTGAAGCTTTCTTT
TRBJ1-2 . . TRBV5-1 CASSLVQGSDGYTF TGCGCCAGCAGCTTGGTGCAGGGATCGGATGGCTACACCTTC
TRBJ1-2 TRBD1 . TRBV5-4 CASSLRTGESSGYTF TGTGCCAGCAGCTTGCGGACAGGGGAGAGCTCTGGCTACACCTTC
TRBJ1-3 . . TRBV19 CASRRTGSGNTIYF TGTGCCAGTAGAAGGACTGGGTCTGGAAACACCATATATTTT
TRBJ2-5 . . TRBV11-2 CASSLAGIETQYF TGTGCCAGCAGCTTAGCGGGAATCGAGACCCAGTACTTC
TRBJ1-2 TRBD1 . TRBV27 CASREGQGQGYTF TGTGCCAGCAGGGAAGGACAGGGGCAGGGCTACACCTTC
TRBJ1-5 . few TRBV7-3 CASSLTSSRISNQPQHF TGTGCCAGCAGCTTAACGTCATCGAGGATTAGCAATCAGCCCCAGCATTTT
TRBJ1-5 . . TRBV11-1 CASSSDSGNQPQHF TGTGCCAGCAGCTCGGACAGCGGCAATCAGCCCCAGCATTTT
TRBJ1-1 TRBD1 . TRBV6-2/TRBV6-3 CASSPDRAVEAFF TGTGCCAGCAGCCCCGACAGGGCGGTTGAAGCTTTCTTT
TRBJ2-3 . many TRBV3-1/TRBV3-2 CASSLTSSTDTQYF TGTGCCAGCAGCCTGACAAGTTCGACAGATACGCAGTATTTT
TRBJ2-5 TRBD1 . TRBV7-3 CASSPGGGPLETQYF TGTGCCAGCAGCCCAGGGGGCGGGCCTTTGGAGACCCAGTACTTC
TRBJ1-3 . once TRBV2 CASSGWTETYSGNTIYF TGTGCCAGCAGTGGGTGGACAGAGACTTACTCTGGAAACACCATATATTTT
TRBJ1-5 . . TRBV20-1 CSASPGSNQPQHF TGCAGTGCTAGTCCCGGGAGCAATCAGCCCCAGCATTTT
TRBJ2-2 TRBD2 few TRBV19 CASRGRGLAGEVGTGELFF TGTGCCAGTAGGGGCCGGGGACTAGCGGGAGAGGTGGGGACCGGGGAGCTGTTTTTT
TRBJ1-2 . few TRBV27 CASSFFSVAGVGGYTF TGTGCCAGCAGTTTTTTTTCGGTAGCGGGGGTTGGAGGCTACACCTTC
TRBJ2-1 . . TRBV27 CASSLRVYNEQFF TGTGCCAGCAGTTTGCGGGTTTACAATGAGCAGTTCTTC